This TCR beta chain was captured by sequencing in a study of T cell repertoires in cytomegalovirus infection. TCRdb re-analysed the reads in MiXCR, keeping a single row per CDR3 protein. Among just under 300,000 distinct CDR3 sequences, around 10% were seen once, and the ten largest hold around 2.6%. The trim removed 4 bases at V and 4 bases at J, leaving 13 bases unmatched. This CDR3 region has 18 residues. From germline, CDR1 is SGHTA and CDR2 FQGNSA. This clonotype originated in a human donor in good health (CMV status not recorded). Some clones in this sample may be carry-over from other donors' samples. Specimen: PBMCs. The chain carries TRBV7-2 and TRBJ2-2; 9 bases match TRBD1. CDR3 residues: CASSSRQGGRDSTGELFF. The CDR3, as DNA: TGTGCCAGCAGCTCACGACAGGGGGGTAGGGATAGCACCGGGGAGCTGTTTTTT.